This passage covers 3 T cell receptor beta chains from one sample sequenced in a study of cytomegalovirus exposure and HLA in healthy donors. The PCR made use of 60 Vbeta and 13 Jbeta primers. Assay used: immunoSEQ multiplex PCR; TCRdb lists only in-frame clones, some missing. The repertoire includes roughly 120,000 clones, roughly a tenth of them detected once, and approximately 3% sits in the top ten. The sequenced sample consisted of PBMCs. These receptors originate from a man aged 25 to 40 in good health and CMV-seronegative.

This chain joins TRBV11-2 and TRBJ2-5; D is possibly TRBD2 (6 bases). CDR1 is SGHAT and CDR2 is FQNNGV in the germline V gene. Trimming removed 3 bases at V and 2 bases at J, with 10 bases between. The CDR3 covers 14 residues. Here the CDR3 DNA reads TGTGCCAGCAGCTTGGGGGGTGATCAAGAGACCCAGTACTTC. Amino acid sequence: CASSLGGDQETQYF.

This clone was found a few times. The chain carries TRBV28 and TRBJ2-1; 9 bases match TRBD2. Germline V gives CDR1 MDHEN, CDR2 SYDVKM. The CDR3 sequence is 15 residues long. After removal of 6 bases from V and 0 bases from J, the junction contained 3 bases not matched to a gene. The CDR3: CASSAGGSSYNEQFF. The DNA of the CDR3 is TGTGCCAGCAGCGCGGGGGGGAGCTCCTACAATGAGCAGTTCTTC.

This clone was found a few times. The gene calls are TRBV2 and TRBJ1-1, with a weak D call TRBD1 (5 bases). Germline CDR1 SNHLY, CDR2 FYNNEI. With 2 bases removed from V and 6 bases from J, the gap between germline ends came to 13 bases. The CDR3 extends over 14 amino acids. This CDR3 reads CASSEIGGVAEAFF. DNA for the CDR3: TGTGCCAGCAGTGAAATCGGGGGTGTGGCTGAAGCTTTCTTT.